This T cell receptor (beta chain) was identified during a study of CD8+ T cells in alopecia areata (dated by TCRdb to between 2017 and 2018). A note on the overall study: The treated patients, all with moderate-to-severe alopecia areata, were enrolled in an open-label pilot trial of oral tofacitinib given at 5 to 10 mg twice daily. To study T cell clonal expansion in alopecia areata, the researchers applied high-throughput TCRbeta sequencing to both the C3H/HeJ mouse model and human patients. RNA was obtained with the PAXgene miRNA kit for fixed scalp, the miRNeasy kit for PBMCs, and the RNeasy kit for mouse skin. In humans, TCRbeta sequencing was performed on scalp tissue and on sorted CD4+ and CD8+ peripheral blood T cells from healthy controls and from patients with patchy or totalis/universalis alopecia areata. Clonality in the scalp was compared among normal scalp (n=4), patchy alopecia areata scalp (n=8), and alopecia totalis/universalis scalp (n=8). Amplification of TCRbeta CDR3 regions was done by immunoSEQ multiplex PCR using 35 Vbeta forward primers and 13 Jbeta reverse primers. Tofacitinib-treated patients had biopsies at baseline and at 4 and 24 weeks of treatment, with a later scalp biopsy in several patients. Tofacitinib was given for 6 to 18 months, followed by 6 months of follow-up off drug to assess delayed response and recurrence.

What the study reported, not specific to this receptor: Compared with mice, TCR sequences shared between patients were less clear, possibly partly because of HLA diversity across the patient population. Compared with normal scalp, lesional scalp, particularly in alopecia totalis/universalis, had higher clonality and more expanded CD8+ clones, which suggests antigenic drive. Unlike mouse skin, which is dominated by gammadelta T cells, normal human skin has resident alphabeta T cells that are also sequenced, and this complicates analysis of the scalp TCR repertoire.

With respect to this clone: Its antigen is still unknown. Qualities for individual bases were not recorded, and no much larger clone is one base off.

The library was built by means of the immunoSEQ multiplex PCR assay. To provide template for TCR sequencing, every sample had RNA extracted and reverse transcribed into cDNA. SuperScript III was used to make first-strand cDNA, primed with a 2:1 mix of oligo-dT and random hexamers. A synthetic immune receptor repertoire was used to assess amplification bias, and residual bias was removed computationally. The authors' pipeline ran thus. Raw reads were preprocessed to remove errors, and CDR3 was defined according to IMGT conventions as the region from the conserved cysteine to phenylalanine. Clonality was computed as 1 minus the Shannon entropy, with the entropy normalized by log2 of the number of productive unique TCRs. Whether scalp clones were CD4 or CD8 was inferred by matching scalp TCRbeta sequences against CD4 and CD8 repertoires sorted from blood. The source is immuneACCESS, and TCRdb retained only in-frame sequences with V and J called. Part of the clones is not carried over; for the studies checked, unresolved V genes explain less than half of this, and the remainder is unexplained. V, J and clone size derive from that table, while D and trimming were established from the DNA sequence. Counted in this sample were fewer than 200,000 clones; approximately 59% of them appeared once. Of the sample, approximately 15% is held by the ten largest clones.

The V and J ends are trimmed by 8 bases and 6 bases, leaving 10 bases between them. The CDR3 holds 11 amino acids from the cysteine to the phenylalanine. The retained sequence is limited to the CDR3, 33 bases, with the frame set at the first base. CDR1 and CDR2, looked up from the germline V gene (reference sequence), are LNHDA and SQIVND. This specimen's time point label, interpreted: baseline before oral tofacitinib. Peripheral blood and lesional scalp punch biopsies were obtained from patients with alopecia areata. PBMCs were isolated by density centrifugation and stained for CD3, CD4 and CD8, after which CD4+ and CD8+ T cells were sorted on a FACSAria.

The sample in question was CD4+ T cells sorted from blood, obtained at week 0. The sequence was obtained from a human donor with alopecia areata. The rearrangement combines TRBV19 with TRBJ1-1; a confident D gene designation cannot be given. The bases read TGTGCCAGTTCCCTACGCTCTGAAGCTTTCTTT. Its coded protein is CASSLRSEAFF.